The TCR beta chain under discussion was sequenced for a study of shared clonotypes between healthy human individuals. Terminally differentiated effector memory CD45RA+ cells were left out of the naive CD8 fraction, which was CD45RO-negative and positively selected for CCR7. Measured with immunoSEQ multiplex PCR; TCRdb has only the in-frame clones, and not every one. The sample has 1.5 million to 2.5 million clones, approximately 95% seen once. Between the trimmed V and J ends, which lost 4 bases and 6 bases, there was a span of 18 bases. The CDR3 is 16 residues long. From germline, CDR1 is SGHVS and CDR2 FNYEAQ.

Sequencing used naive CD8+ T cells sorted from blood. The receptor comes from a man between 18 and 29 years old in good health. The chain employs TRBV7-6 and TRBJ1-4, with D unclear. In DNA form, the CDR3 reads TGTGCCAGCAGCTCCCCGTCAGGTATTATGGATGAAAAACTGTTTTTT. Translated: CASSSPSGIMDEKLFF. Based on the CDR3 plus reference TRBV7-6 and TRBJ1-4, the full variable domain is GAGVSQSPRYKVTKRGQDVALRCDPISGHVSLYWYRQALGQGPEFLTYFNYEAQQDKSGLPNDRFSAERPEGSISTLTIQRTEQRDSAMYRCASSSPSGIMDEKLFFGSGTQLSVL.